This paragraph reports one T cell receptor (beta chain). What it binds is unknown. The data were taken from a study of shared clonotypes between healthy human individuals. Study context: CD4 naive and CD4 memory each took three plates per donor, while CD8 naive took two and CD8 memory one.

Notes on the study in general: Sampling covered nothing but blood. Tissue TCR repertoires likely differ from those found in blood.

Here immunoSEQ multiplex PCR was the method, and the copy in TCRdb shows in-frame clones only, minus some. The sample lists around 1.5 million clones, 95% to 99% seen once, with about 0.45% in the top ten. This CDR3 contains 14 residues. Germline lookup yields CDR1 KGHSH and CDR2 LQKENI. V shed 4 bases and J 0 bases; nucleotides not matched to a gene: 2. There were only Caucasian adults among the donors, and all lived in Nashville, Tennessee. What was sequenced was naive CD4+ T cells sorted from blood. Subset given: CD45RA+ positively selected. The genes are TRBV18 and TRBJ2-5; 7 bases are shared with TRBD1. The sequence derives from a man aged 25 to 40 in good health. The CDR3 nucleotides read TGTGCCAGCTCACGCAGGGGGTACCAAGAGACCCAGTACTTC. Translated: CASSRRGYQETQYF.